This note documents a single T cell receptor (beta chain) sequence. Its cognate antigen is unknown. This specimen belongs to a study of early T cells in non-severe SARS-CoV-2 infection. Turning to the study itself: Sequenced material consisted of bulk RNA (from unsorted whole blood), and chains were unpaired. Study-level results: Matching against VDJdb likely underestimated virus-specific expansions, favoring anti-spike CD8.

Unique molecular identifiers were attached to individual cDNA molecules. One entry per CDR3 protein, called by TCRdb with MiXCR from the 5' RACE reads. Of 75,000 to 100,000 distinct CDR3 sequences detected, around 15% appear once; the ten largest clones hold approximately 11%. The sample was whole blood. This receptor was identified in an adult who was a healthcare worker with PCR-confirmed SARS-CoV-2 infection or an uninfected control (not recorded which).

CDR3 DNA sequence: TGCAGTGCTAGGGGAGGGGCAAACATTCAGTACTTC. Protein: CSARGGANIQYF. V usage is TRBV20-1 and J usage is TRBJ2-4; the match to TRBD2 covers 7 bases. This CDR3 contains 12 residues. Per the germline V gene, CDR1 is DFQATT and CDR2 is SNEGSKA (reference sequence). V shed 3 bases, J shed 6 bases, and the junction held 2 bases outside the gene matches.